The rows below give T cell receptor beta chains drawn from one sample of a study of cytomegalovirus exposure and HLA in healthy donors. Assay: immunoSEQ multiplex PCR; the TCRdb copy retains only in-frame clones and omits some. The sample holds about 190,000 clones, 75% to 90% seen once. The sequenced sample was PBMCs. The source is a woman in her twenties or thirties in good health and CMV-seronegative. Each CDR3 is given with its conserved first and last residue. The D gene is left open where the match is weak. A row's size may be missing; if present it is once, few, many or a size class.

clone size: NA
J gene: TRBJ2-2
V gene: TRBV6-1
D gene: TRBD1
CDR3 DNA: TGTGCCAGCAGCAGACAGGGGACCACCGGGGAGCTGTTTTTT
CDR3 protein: CASSRQGTTGELFF

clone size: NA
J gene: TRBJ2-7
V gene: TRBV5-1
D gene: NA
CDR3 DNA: TGCGCCAGCAGCTTGGCCGACGGGGTGATCTACGAGCAGTACTTC
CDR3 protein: CASSLADGVIYEQYF

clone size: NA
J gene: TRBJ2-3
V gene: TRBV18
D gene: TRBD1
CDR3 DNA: TGTGCCAGCTCACGACAGGGGGCTTTCGTTAATACGCAGTATTTT
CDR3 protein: CASSRQGAFVNTQYF

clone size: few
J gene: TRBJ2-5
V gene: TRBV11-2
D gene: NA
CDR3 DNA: TGTGCCAGCAGCTTAGCCCCTGGGGGGGGGCCCGAGACCCAGTACTTC
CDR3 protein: CASSLAPGGGPETQYF

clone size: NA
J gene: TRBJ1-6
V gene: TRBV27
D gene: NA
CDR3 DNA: TGTGCCAGCGCGATCTCGGGTAGGGGTTCACCCCTCCACTTT
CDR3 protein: CASAISGRGSPLHF

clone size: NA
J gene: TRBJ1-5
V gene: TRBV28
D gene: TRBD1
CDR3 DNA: TGTGCCAGCAGTTTGAACAGGGGGTATGTTCAGCCCCAGCATTTT
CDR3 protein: CASSLNRGYVQPQHF

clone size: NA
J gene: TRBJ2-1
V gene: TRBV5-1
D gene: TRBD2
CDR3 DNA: TGCGCCAGCAGCCCGGGAACTAGCGGGGGGGCGGGTAATGAGCAGTTCTTC
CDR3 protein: CASSPGTSGGAGNEQFF

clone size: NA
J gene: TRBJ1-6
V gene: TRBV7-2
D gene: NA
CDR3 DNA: TGTGCCAGCAGCTTAACGGGGAATCTACGCGGTTCACCCCTCCACTTT
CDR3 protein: CASSLTGNLRGSPLHF

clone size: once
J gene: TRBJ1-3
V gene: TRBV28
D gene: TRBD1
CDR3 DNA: TGTGCCAGCGCAGGACAGGGAAGTACCTCTGGAAACACCATATATTTT
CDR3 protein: CASAGQGSTSGNTIYF

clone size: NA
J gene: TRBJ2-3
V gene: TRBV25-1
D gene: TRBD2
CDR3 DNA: TGTGCCAGCAGTGCGGCTAGCGGGGCCACAGATACGCAGTATTTT
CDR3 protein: CASSAASGATDTQYF

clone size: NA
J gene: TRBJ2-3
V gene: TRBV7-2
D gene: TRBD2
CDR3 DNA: TGTGCCAGCAGTTGGACTAGCGGGATCTCCCCAGATACGCAGTATTTT
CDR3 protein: CASSWTSGISPDTQYF

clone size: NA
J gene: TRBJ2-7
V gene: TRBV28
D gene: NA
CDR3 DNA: TGTGCCACGGAGGGGAACTACGAGCAGTACTTC
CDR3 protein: CATEGNYEQYF

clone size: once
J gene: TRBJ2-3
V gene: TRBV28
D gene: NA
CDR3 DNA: TGTGCCAGCAGTTTCGGGGCAGGGGGCACAGATACGCAGTATTTT
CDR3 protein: CASSFGAGGTDTQYF

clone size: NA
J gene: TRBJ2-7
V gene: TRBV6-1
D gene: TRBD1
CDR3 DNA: TGTGCCAGCAGTGAAGCGCCGGGACAGCCTTACGAGCAGTACTTC
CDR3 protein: CASSEAPGQPYEQYF

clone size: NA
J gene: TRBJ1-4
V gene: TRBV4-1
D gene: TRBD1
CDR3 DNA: TGCGCCAGCAGCCGGCAACAGGGGACTAATGAAAAACTGTTTTTT
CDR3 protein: CASSRQQGTNEKLFF

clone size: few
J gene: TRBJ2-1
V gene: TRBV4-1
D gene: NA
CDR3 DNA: TGCGCCAGCAGCCAAGGGAGGCGGGGTTCGTCCTACAATGAGCAGTTCTTC
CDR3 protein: CASSQGRRGSSYNEQFF

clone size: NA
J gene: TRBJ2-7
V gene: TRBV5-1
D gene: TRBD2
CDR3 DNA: TGCGCCAGCAGCCCGGTAGCGGGCTCCTACGAGCAGTACTTC
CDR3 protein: CASSPVAGSYEQYF

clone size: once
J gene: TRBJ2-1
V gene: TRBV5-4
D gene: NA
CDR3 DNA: TGTGCCAGCAGCCCCTCCGGAGCAGTAAAGATTGGTGAGCAGTTCTTC
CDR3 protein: CASSPSGAVKIGEQFF

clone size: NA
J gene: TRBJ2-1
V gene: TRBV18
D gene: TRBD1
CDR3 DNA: TGTGCCAGCTCACCTGGGACAGGCGCAAGCAATGAGCAGTTCTTC
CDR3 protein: CASSPGTGASNEQFF

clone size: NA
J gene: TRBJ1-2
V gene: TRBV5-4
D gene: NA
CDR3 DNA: TGTGCCAGCAGCTTGGATCGAATTACCTGGGAGGGCTACACCTTC
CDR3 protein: CASSLDRITWEGYTF

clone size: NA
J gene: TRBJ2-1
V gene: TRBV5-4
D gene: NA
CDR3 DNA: TGTGCCAGCAGCTTAGGTGACTTCAATGAGCAGTTCTTC
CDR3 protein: CASSLGDFNEQFF

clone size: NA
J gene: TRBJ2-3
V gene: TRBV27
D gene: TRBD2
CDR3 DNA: TGTGCCAGCAGTTTAGGTGCTAGCGGGAGAATGGATACGCAGTATTTT
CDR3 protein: CASSLGASGRMDTQYF

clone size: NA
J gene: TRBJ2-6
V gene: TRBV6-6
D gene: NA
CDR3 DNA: TGTGCCAGCAGCCGCTCTGGGGCCAACGTCCTGACTTTC
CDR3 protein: CASSRSGANVLTF

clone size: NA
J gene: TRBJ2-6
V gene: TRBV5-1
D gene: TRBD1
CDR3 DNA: TGCGCCTACGCCGCGGGACAGGGGGCGCGGGGGGCCAACGTCCTGACTTTC
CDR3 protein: CAYAAGQGARGANVLTF

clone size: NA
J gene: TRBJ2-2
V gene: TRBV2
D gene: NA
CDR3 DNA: TGTGCCAGCAGTCAGGAGAACACCGGGGAGCTGTTTTTT
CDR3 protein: CASSQENTGELFF

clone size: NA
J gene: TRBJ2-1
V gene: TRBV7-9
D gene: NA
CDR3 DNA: TGTGCCAGCAGCTTGGGGCCGGTCGGCTACAATGAGCAGTTCTTC
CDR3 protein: CASSLGPVGYNEQFF

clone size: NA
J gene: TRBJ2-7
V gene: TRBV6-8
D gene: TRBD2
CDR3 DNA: TGTGCCAGCCCAATCCTAACGCAGACTAGCGGGAAACGGACCTACGAGCAGTACTTC
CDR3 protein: CASPILTQTSGKRTYEQYF

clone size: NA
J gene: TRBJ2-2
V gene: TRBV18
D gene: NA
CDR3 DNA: TGTGCCAGCTCCCTAATAAACAGGAACACCGGGGAGCTGTTTTTT
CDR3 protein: CASSLINRNTGELFF

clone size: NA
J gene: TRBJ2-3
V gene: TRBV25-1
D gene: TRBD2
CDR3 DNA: TGTGCCAGCAGTAGGGGACTAGCGGGGGGGACTATCACAGATACGCAGTATTTT
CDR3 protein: CASSRGLAGGTITDTQYF

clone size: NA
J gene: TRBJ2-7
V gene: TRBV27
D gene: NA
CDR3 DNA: TGTGCCAGCAGCCCTAGCGTCAGTTACGAGCAGTACTTC
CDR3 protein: CASSPSVSYEQYF

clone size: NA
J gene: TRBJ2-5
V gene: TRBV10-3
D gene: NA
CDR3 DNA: TGTGCCACCGGGGGAGGCGTTCAAGAGACCCAGTACTTC
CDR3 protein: CATGGGVQETQYF

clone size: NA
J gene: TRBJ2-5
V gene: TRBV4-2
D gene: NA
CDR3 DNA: TGTGCCAGCAGCCAAGTACCTCGGTTGGAGACCCAGTACTTC
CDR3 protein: CASSQVPRLETQYF

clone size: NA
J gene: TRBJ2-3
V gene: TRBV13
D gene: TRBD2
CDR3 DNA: TGTGCCAGCAGCTTAGGGTTTAGCGGGGGCCTCTACACAGATACGCAGTATTTT
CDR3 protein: CASSLGFSGGLYTDTQYF

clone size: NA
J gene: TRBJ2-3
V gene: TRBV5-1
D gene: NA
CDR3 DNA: TGCGCCAGCAGCACCACAGGGAGCGCAGATACGCAGTATTTT
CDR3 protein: CASSTTGSADTQYF

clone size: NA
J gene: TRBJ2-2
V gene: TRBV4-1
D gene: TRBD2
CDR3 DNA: TGCGCCAGCAGCCCCGGACTAGCGGGAGGGCCCCCCAACACCGGGGAGCTGTTTTTT
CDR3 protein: CASSPGLAGGPPNTGELFF

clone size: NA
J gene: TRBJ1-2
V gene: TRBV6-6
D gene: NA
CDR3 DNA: TGTGCCAGCAGTTACCGGTTAGGAGGGAACTATGGCTACACCTTC
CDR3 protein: CASSYRLGGNYGYTF

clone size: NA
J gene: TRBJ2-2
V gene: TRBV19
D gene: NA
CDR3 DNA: TGTGCGTCCGGAGGGCAAAGCACCGGGGAGCTGTTTTTT
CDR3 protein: CASGGQSTGELFF

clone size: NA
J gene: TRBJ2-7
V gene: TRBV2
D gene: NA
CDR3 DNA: TGTGCCAGCAGTTGGGACAAGGGGTACTACTACGAGCAGTACTTC
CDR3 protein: CASSWDKGYYYEQYF

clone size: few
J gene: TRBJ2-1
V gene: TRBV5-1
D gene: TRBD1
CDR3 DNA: TGCGCCAGCAGCTTGGGGACAGGGTATGAGCAGTTCTTC
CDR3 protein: CASSLGTGYEQFF

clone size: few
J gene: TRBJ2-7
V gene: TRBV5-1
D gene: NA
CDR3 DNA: TGCGCCAGCAGCTTTGGGGCGGGGTCCTACGAGCAGTACTTC
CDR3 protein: CASSFGAGSYEQYF

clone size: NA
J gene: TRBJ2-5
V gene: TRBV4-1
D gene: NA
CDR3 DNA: TGCGCCAGCAGCCAAGATAGACAGGCGAAAGAGACCCAGTACTTC
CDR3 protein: CASSQDRQAKETQYF

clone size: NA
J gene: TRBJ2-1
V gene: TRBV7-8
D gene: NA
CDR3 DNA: TGTGCCAGCAGCGGATTGACTAGTTTTGGCGTTGACGAGCAGTTCTTC
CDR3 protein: CASSGLTSFGVDEQFF

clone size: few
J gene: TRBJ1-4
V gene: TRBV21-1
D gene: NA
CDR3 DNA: TGTGCCAGCAAGCCAGGGATTCCTCAAGATGAAAAACTGTTTTTT
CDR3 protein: CASKPGIPQDEKLFF

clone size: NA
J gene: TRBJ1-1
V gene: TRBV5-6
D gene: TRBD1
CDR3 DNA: TGTGCCAGCAGCTTATTTAAAATAGGGGGCGGCACTGAAGCTTTCTTT
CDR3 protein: CASSLFKIGGGTEAFF

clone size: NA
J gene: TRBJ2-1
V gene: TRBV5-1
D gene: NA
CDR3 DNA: TGCGCCAGCAGCTTGGGGACGGGGAACGAGCCGAACTACAATGAGCAGTTCTTC
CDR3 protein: CASSLGTGNEPNYNEQFF

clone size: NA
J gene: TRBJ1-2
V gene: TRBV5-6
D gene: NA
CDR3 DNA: TGTGCCAGCAGGGGCAGGGCGTCTAACTATGGCTACACCTTC
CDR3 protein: CASRGRASNYGYTF

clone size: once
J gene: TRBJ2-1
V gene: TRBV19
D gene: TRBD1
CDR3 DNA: TGTGCCAGTAGCCATTGGGGACAGGGCAATGAGCAGTTCTTC
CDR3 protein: CASSHWGQGNEQFF

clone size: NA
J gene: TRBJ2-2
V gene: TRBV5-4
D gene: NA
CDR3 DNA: TGTGCCAGCAGCCCTGAGGGTGGTCGTCTCACCGGGGAGCTGTTTTTT
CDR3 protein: CASSPEGGRLTGELFF

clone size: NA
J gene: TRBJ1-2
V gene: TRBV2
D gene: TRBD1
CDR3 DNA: TGTGCCAGCAGACCTGGACAGGGGGATGACTATGGCTACACCTTC
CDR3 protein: CASRPGQGDDYGYTF

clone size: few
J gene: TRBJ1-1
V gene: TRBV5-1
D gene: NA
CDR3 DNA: TGCGCCAGCAGCTTGGCCACAGGGACCACTGAAGCTTTCTTT
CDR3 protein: CASSLATGTTEAFF

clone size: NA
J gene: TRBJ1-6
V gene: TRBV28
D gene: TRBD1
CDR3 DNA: TGTGCCAGCAGTTCGGGACAGGGTTATTCACCCCTCCACTTT
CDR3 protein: CASSSGQGYSPLHF

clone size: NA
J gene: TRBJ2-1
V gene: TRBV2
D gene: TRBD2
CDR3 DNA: TGTGCCAGCAGAAGGGGTAGCGGGAGGGATAAGCAGTTCTTC
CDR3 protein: CASRRGSGRDKQFF

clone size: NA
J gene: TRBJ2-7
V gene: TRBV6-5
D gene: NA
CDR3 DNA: TGTGCCAGCAGTTTAGCGGCATCCTACGAGCAGTACTTC
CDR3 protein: CASSLAASYEQYF

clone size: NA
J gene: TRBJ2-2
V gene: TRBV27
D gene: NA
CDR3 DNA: TGTGCCAGCAGTTCGAGATACACCGGGGAGCTGTTTTTT
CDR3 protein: CASSSRYTGELFF

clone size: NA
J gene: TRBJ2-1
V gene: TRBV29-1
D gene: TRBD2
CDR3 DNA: TGCAGCGTTGAAGCTGCGGGGGGGTGGGATGAGCAGTTCTTC
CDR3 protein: CSVEAAGGWDEQFF

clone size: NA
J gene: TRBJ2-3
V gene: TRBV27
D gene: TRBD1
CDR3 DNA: TGTGCCAGCAGTCTCGGACAGGAAGCAGATACGCAGTATTTT
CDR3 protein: CASSLGQEADTQYF

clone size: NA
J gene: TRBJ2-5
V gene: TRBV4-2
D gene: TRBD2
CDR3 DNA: TGTGCCAGCAGCCAAACAGGGGCGGGAGGGCCCGCGGAGACCCAGTACTTC
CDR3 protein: CASSQTGAGGPAETQYF

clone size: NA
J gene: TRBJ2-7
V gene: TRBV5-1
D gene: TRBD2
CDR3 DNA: TGCGCCAGCAGCGTAGCGGGAGGATCCTACGAGCAGTACTTC
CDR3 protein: CASSVAGGSYEQYF

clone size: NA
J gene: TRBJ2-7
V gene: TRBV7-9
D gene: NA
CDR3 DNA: TGTGCCAGCAGCTTGGACTTCTACGAGCAGTACTTC
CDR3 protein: CASSLDFYEQYF